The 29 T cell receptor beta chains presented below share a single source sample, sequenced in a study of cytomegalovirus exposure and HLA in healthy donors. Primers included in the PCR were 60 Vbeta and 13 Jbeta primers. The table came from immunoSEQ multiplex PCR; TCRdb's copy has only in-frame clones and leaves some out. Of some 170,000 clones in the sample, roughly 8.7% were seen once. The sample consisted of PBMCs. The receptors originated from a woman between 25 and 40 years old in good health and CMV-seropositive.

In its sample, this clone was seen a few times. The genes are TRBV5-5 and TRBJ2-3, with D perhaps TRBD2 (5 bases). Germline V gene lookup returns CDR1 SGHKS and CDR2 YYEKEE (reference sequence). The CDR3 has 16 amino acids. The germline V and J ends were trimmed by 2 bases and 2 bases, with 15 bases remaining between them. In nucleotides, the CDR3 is TGTGCCAGCAGCTTAACGGGGTTTGATTCCACAGATACGCAGTATTTT. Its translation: CASSLTGFDSTDTQYF. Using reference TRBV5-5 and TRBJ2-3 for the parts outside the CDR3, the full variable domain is DAGVTQSPTHLIKTRGQQVTLRCSPISGHKSVSWYQQVLGQGPQFIFQYYEKEERGRGNFPDRFSARQFPNYSSELNVNALLLGDSALYLCASSLTGFDSTDTQYFGPGTRLTVL.

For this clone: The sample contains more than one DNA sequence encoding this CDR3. CDR3 in amino acids: CASSLELAGVDEQFF. DNA for the CDR3: TGCGCCAGCAGCTTGGAGCTAGCGGGAGTGGACGAGCAGTTCTTC. This rearrangement joins TRBV5-1 to TRBJ2-1; TRBD2 agrees at 10 bases. Germline V gives CDR1 SGHRS, CDR2 YFSETQ. This CDR3 has 15 residues. The junction had 7 bases not matched to a gene; V was cut back by 0 bases and J by 10 bases.

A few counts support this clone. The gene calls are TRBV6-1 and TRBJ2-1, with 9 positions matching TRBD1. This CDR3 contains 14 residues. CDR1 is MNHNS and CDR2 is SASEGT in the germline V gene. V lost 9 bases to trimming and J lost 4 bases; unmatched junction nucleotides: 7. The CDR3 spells CASTGTGIYNEQFF. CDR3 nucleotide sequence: TGTGCCAGTACCGGGACAGGGATATACAATGAGCAGTTCTTC.

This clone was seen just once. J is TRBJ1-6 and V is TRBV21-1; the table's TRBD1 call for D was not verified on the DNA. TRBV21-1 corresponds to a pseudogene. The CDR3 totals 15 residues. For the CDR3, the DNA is TGTGCCAGCAGCTCAGACAGGGGGCTCGGTTCACCCCTCCACTTT. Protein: CASSSDRGLGSPLHF.

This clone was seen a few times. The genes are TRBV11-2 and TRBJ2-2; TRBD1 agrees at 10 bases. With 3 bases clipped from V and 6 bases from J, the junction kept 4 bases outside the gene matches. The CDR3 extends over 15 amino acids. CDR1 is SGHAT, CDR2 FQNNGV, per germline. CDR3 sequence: CASSLGQGSSGELFF. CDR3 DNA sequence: TGTGCCAGCAGCTTGGGACAGGGGTCTTCCGGGGAGCTGTTTTTT.

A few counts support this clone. CDR3 residues: CATSTRMLDKPSPGELFF. DNA of the CDR3: TGTGCCACCAGCACCCGAATGTTGGACAAGCCATCGCCCGGGGAGCTGTTTTTT. The chain employs TRBV15 and TRBJ2-2, with D tentatively TRBD1 (5 bases). There are 18 residues in the CDR3. Trimming pared 4 bases from V and 6 bases from J, leaving 24 bases between. Looked up from germline, CDR1 is LNHNV and CDR2 is YYDKDF (reference sequence).

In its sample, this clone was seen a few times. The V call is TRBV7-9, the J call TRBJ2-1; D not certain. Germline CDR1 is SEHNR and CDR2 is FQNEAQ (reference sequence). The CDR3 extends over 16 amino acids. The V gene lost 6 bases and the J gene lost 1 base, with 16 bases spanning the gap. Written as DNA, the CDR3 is TGTGCCAGCAGTTTATTTTTAACTGATTCCTACAATGAGCAGTTCTTC. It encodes CASSLFLTDSYNEQFF.

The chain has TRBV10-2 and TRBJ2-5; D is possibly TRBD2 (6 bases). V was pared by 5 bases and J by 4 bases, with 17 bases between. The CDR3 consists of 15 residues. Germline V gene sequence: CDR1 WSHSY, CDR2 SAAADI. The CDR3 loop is CASSSSGSRGETQYF. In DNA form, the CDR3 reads TGCGCCAGCAGTTCCTCCGGGAGCCGGGGAGAGACCCAGTACTTC.

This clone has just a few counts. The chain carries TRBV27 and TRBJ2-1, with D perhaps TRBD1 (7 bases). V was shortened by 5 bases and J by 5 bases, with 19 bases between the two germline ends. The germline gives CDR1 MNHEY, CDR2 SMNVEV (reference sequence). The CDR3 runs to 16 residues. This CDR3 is CASSIRGTVQDNEQFF. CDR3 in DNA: TGTGCCAGCAGTATTCGGGGGACAGTTCAGGACAATGAGCAGTTCTTC.

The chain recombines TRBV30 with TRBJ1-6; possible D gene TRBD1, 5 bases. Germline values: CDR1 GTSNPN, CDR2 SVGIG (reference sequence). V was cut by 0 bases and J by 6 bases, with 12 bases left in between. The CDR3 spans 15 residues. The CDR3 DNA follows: TGTGCCTGGAGTGTGGGGCAGTACCCTAATTCACCCCTCCACTTT. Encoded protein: CAWSVGQYPNSPLHF.

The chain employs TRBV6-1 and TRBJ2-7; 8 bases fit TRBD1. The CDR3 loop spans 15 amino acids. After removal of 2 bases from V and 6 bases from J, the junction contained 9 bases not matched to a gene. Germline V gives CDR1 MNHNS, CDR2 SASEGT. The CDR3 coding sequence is TGTGCCAGCAGTGAAAACTACAGGGGGAGAAGCGAGCAGTACTTC. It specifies CASSENYRGRSEQYF.

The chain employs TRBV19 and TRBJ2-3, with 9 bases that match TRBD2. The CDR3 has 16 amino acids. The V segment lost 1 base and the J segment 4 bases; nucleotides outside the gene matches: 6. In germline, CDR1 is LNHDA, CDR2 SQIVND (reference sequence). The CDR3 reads CASSIGGGRGADTQYF. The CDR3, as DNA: TGTGCCAGTAGTATAGGTGGCGGGAGGGGCGCAGATACGCAGTATTTT. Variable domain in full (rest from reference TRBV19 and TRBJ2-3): DGGITQSPKYLFRKEGQNVTLSCEQNLNHDAMYWYRQDPGQGLRLIYYSQIVNDFQKGDIAEGYSVSREKKESFPLTVTSAQKNPTAFYLCASSIGGGRGADTQYFGPGTRLTVL.

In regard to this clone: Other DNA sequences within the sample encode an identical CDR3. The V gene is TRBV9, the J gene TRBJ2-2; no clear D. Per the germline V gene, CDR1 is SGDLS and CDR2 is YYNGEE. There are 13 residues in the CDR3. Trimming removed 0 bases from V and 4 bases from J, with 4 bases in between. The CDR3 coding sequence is TGTGCCAGCAGCGTAGCGGGCACCGGGGAGCTGTTTTTT. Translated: CASSVAGTGELFF.

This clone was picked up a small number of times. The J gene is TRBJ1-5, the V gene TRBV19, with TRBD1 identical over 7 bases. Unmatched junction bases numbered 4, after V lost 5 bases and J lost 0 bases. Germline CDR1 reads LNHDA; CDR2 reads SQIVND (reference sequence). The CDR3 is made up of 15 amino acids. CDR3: CASSPNRGSNQPQHF. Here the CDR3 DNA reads TGTGCCAGTAGTCCCAACAGGGGTAGCAATCAGCCCCAGCATTTT.

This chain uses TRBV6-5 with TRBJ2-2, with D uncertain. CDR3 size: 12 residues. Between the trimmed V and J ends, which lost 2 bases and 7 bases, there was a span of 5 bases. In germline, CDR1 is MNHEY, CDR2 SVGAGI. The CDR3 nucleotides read TGTGCCAGCAGTTACCCCCACGGGGAGCTGTTTTTT. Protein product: CASSYPHGELFF.

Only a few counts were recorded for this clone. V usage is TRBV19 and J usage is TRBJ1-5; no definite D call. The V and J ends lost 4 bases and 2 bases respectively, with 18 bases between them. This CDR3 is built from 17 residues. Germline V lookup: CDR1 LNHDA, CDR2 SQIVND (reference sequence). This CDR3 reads CASSRGVDSIGNQPQHF. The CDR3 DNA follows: TGTGCCAGTAGTAGGGGTGTGGACTCGATCGGCAATCAGCCCCAGCATTTT.

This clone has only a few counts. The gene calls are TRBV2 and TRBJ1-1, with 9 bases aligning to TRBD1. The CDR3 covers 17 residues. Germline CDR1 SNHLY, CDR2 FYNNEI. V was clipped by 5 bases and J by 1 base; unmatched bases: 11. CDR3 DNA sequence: TGTGCCAGCAGTTACCAGGGGACAGGGAGGGAGAACACTGAAGCTTTCTTT. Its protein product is CASSYQGTGRENTEAFF. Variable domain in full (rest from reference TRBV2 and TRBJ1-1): EPEVTQTPSHQVTQMGQEVILRCVPISNHLYFYWYRQILGQKVEFLVSFYNNEISEKSEIFDDQFSVERPDGSNFTLKIRSTKLEDSAMYFCASSYQGTGRENTEAFFGQGTRLTVV.

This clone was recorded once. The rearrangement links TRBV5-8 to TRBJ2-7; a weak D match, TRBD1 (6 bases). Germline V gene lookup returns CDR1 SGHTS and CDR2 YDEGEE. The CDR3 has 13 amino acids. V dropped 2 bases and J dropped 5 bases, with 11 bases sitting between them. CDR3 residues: CASSFRQVNEQYF. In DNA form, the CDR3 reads TGTGCCAGCAGCTTTCGACAGGTAAACGAGCAGTACTTC.

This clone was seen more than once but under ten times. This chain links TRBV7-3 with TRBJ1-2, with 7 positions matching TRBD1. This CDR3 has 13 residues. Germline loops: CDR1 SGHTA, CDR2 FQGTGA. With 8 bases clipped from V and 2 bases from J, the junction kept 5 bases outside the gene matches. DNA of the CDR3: TGTGCCAGCGGGCAGGGACAGAACTATGGCTACACCTTC. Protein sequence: CASGQGQNYGYTF. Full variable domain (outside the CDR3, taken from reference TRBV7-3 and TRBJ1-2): GAGVSQTPSNKVTEKGKYVELRCDPISGHTALYWYRQSLGQGPEFLIYFQGTGAADDSGLPNDRFFAVRPEGSVSTLKIQRTERGDSAVYLCASGQGQNYGYTFGSGTRLTVV.

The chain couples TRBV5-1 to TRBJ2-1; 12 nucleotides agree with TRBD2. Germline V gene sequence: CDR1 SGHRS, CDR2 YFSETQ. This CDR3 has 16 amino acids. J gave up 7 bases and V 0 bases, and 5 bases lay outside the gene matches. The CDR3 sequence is CASSLGVLAGGNEQFF. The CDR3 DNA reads TGCGCCAGCAGCTTGGGAGTACTAGCGGGAGGTAATGAGCAGTTCTTC.

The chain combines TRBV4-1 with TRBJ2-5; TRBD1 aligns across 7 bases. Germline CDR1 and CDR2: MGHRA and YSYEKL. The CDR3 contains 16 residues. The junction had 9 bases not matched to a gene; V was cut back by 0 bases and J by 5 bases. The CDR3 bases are TGCGCCAGCAGCCAAGATCGGGGACAGTCTTTCGAGACCCAGTACTTC. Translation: CASSQDRGQSFETQYF.

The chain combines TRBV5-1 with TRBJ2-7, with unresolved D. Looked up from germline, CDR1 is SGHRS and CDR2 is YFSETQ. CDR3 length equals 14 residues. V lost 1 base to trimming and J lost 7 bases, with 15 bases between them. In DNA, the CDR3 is TGCGCCAGCAGCTTGATGGGCCGCCTGAATGAGCAGTACTTC. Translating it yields CASSLMGRLNEQYF.

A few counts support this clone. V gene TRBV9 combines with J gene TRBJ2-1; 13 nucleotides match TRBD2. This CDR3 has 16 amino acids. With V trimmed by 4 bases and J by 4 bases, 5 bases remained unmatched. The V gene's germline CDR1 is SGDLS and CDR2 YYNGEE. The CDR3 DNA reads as TGTGCCAGCAGCCCCCGACTAGCGGGAGGATACAATGAGCAGTTCTTC. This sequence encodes CASSPRLAGGYNEQFF.

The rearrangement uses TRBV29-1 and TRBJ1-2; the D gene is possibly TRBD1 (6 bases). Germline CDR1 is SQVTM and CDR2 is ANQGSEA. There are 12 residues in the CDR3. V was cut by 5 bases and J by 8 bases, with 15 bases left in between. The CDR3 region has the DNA TGCAGCGTTCAGAACAGGGCGGGCGGCTACACCTTC. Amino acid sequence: CSVQNRAGGYTF.

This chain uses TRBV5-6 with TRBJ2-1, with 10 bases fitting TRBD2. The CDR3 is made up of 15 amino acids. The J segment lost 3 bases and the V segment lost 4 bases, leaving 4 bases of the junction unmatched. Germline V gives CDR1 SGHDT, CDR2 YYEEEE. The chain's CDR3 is CASSPGTSVYNEQFF. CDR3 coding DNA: TGTGCCAGCAGCCCCGGGACTAGCGTCTACAATGAGCAGTTCTTC.

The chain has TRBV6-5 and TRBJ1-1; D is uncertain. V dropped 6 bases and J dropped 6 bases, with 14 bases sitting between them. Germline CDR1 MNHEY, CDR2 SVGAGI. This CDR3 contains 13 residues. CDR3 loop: CASSYARVSEAFF. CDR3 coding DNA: TGTGCCAGCAGCTACGCACGGGTATCTGAAGCTTTCTTT.

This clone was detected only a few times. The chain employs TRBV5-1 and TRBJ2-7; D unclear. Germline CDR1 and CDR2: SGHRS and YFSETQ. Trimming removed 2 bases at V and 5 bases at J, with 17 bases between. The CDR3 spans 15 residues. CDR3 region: CASSFGVGSGDEQYF. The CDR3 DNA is TGCGCCAGCAGCTTCGGAGTCGGTAGTGGTGACGAGCAGTACTTC.

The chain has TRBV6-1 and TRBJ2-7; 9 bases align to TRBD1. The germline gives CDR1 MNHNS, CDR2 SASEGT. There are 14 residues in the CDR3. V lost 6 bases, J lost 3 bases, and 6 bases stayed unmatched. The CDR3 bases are TGTGCCAGCAGAAAAACGGGACAGGGCTACGAGCAGTACTTC. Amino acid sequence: CASRKTGQGYEQYF.

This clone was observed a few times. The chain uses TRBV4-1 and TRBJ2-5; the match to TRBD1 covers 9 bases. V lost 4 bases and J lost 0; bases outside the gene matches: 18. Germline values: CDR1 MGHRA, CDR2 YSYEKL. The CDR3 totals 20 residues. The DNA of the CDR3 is TGCGCCAGCAGCCCCTTAGGACAGGGGCATCGAGCGGGGTACCAAGAGACCCAGTACTTC. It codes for CASSPLGQGHRAGYQETQYF.